This T cell receptor (beta chain) was profiled in a study of shared clonotypes between healthy human individuals. This CDR3 comprises 15 residues. Per the germline V gene, CDR1 is MGHDK and CDR2 is SYGVNS. Trimming at V came to 5 bases and at J to 7 bases, leaving 8 bases not matched to a gene. The method was immunoSEQ multiplex PCR; TCRdb's version includes in-frame clones alone and lacks a portion of them. The sample yields 2 million to 2.5 million clones, approximately 93% seen once. The gene calls are TRBV25-1 and TRBJ1-4; 9 bases match TRBD1. Material: naive CD4+ T cells from PBMCs. Subset described: CD45RA+ positively selected. This clonotype originated in a man between 18 and 35 years old in good health. Some clones in this sample may be carry-over from other donors' samples. As DNA, the CDR3 is TGTGCCAGCAGTCGCCCGGGACAGGGTGTTGAAAAACTGTTTTTT. This codes for CASSRPGQGVEKLFF. The full variable domain, its missing parts supplied by reference TRBV25-1 and TRBJ1-4, is EADIYQTPRYLVIGTGKKITLECSQTMGHDKMYWYQQDPGMELHLIHYSYGVNSTEKGDLSSESTVSRIRTEHFPLTLESARPSHTSQYLCASSRPGQGVEKLFFGSGTQLSVL.